The 9 T cell receptor beta chains below come from one sample, sequenced in a study of T cells after yellow fever vaccination. TCRdb reprocessed the 5' RACE reads with MiXCR, giving one entry per CDR3 protein. The repertoire holds about 160,000 distinct CDR3 sequences, less than 9% seen once, with around 2.3% in the top ten. Here the sequenced sample was CD4+ T cells sorted from PBMCs, taken 4 to 5 days after the first yellow fever vaccination. All receptors derive from a man aged 18-30 years who received the YFV17D yellow fever vaccine.

The sample holds many counts of this clonotype. The chain joins TRBV7-6 to TRBJ2-3; 11 bases are shared with TRBD2. With V trimmed by 1 base and J by 5 bases, 5 bases remained unmatched. The germline V gene has CDR1 SGHVS and CDR2 FNYEAQ. CDR3 length: 16 amino acids. The CDR3 spells CASSLEVAGGRDTQYF. The CDR3 coding sequence is TGTGCCAGCAGCTTAGAGGTAGCGGGGGGGCGAGATACGCAGTATTTT. The full variable domain, completed using reference TRBV7-6 and TRBJ2-3, is GAGVSQSPRYKVTKRGQDVALRCDPISGHVSLYWYRQALGQGPEFLTYFNYEAQQDKSGLPNDRFSAERPEGSISTLTIQRTEQRDSAMYRCASSLEVAGGRDTQYFGPGTRLTVL.

This clonotype was found a few times. The chain joins TRBV7-2 to TRBJ2-7, with 11 bases fitting TRBD2. This CDR3 is built from 15 residues. Germline assignment: CDR1 SGHTA and CDR2 FQGNSA. The V and J ends lost 6 bases and 0 bases, in that order; junction bases with no gene match: 4. CDR3: CASRYTSGSSYEQYF. The CDR3 bases are TGTGCCAGCAGGTATACTAGCGGGAGCTCCTACGAGCAGTACTTC. Combining the CDR3 with reference TRBV7-2 and TRBJ2-7 gives the whole variable domain GAGVSQSPSNKVTEKGKDVELRCDPISGHTALYWYRQSLGQGLEFLIYFQGNSAPDKSGLPSDRFSAERTGGSVSTLTIQRTQQEDSAVYLCASRYTSGSSYEQYFGPGTRLTVT.

This clonotype was counted ten times or more. The chain links TRBV20-1 to TRBJ2-7, with 7 bases fitting TRBD2. Germline CDR1 reads DFQATT; CDR2 reads SNEGSKA (reference sequence). The CDR3 length is 15 residues. The J segment lost 5 bases and the V segment lost 0 bases, leaving 10 bases of the junction unmatched. For the CDR3, the DNA is TGCAGTGCTAGAGATCTCAGCGCGGGGAGGGACGAGCAGTACTTC. Protein product: CSARDLSAGRDEQYF.

This clonotype showed up just a few times. The J gene is TRBJ2-7, the V gene TRBV5-5, with D perhaps TRBD1 or TRBD2 (5 bases each). This CDR3 has 15 amino acids. CDR1 is SGHKS, CDR2 YYEKEE, per germline (reference sequence). V was cut by 5 bases and J by 3 bases, with 18 bases left in between. The CDR3 sequence: CASRGVERGYYEQYV. The CDR3 DNA reads TGTGCCAGCAGGGGTGTCGAGAGGGGATACTACGAGCAGTACGTC.

This clonotype was counted ten times or more. V usage is TRBV6-1 and J usage is TRBJ2-2; D remains ambiguous. Germline V gene sequence: CDR1 MNHNS, CDR2 SASEGT. This CDR3 is 14 amino acids long. Trimming pared 6 bases from V and 2 bases from J, leaving 10 bases between. CDR3 bases: TGTGCCAGCAGGAGGATCCCCAACACCGGGGAGCTGTTTTTT. Its protein product is CASRRIPNTGELFF.

This clonotype has ten or more counts. This sequence joins TRBV7-9 and TRBJ1-2; 10 nucleotides agree with TRBD1. The CDR3 loop spans 15 amino acids. Trimming cost V 1 base and J 7 bases; bases outside gene matches: 6. From germline, CDR1 is SEHNR and CDR2 FQNEAQ (reference sequence). CDR3 DNA: TGTGCCAGCAGCTTAGGAGGGACAGGGGAAGGTGGCTACACCTTC. This codes for CASSLGGTGEGGYTF.

The chain links TRBV5-1 to TRBJ2-7, with D unclear. The CDR3 has 13 residues. The ends were cut back, 4 bases at V and 0 bases at J, with 8 bases in the middle. CDR1 and CDR2 (germline): SGHRS, YFSETQ. Written as DNA, the CDR3 is TGCGCCAGCAGCCCGTCCCCCTCCTACGAGCAGTACTTC. The encoded protein is CASSPSPSYEQYF.

Many counts were recorded for this clonotype. For the CDR3, the DNA is TGCGCCAGCAGCTTGAGGCAGCAAATGAACACTGAAGCTTTCTTT. Its translation is CASSLRQQMNTEAFF. This chain joins TRBV5-1 and TRBJ1-1; D unclear. V dropped 1 base and J dropped 0 bases, with 10 bases sitting between them. CDR3 length: 15 amino acids. CDR1 SGHRS and CDR2 YFSETQ come from the germline V gene.

At least ten counts were recorded for this clonotype. The genes are TRBV12-3 or TRBV12-4 and TRBJ2-5, with 9 bases fitting TRBD1. J was trimmed by 5 bases and V by 8 bases; bases with no gene match: 6. The length of the CDR3 is 13 residues. The CDR3 bases are TGTGCCAGCGCCACAGGGGGCTCGGAGACCCAGTACTTC. It is translated as CASATGGSETQYF.